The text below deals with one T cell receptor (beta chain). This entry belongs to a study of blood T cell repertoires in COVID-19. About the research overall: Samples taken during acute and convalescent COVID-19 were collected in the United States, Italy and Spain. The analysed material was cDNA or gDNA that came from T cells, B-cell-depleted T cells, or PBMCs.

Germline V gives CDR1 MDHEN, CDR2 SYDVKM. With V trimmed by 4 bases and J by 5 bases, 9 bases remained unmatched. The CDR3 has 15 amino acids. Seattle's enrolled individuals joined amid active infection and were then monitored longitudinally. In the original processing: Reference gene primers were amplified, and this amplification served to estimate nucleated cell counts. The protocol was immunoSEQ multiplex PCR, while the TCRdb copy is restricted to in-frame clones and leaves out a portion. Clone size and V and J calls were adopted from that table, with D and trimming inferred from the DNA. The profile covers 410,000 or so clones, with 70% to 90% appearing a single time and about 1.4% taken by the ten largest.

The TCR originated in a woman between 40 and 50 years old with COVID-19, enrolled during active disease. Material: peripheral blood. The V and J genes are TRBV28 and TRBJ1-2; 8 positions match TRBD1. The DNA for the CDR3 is TGTGCCAGCAGTTCCTCCGGACAGGGTGGATATGGCTACACCTTC. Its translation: CASSSSGQGGYGYTF.